This is a list of T cell receptor beta chains from one sample in a study of shared clonotypes between healthy human individuals. Repertoires were generated with immunoSEQ multiplex PCR, while TCRdb's copy carries only in-frame clones and drops some. Counted here are around 2,000,000 clones, roughly 91% occurring once; the ten biggest clones make up around 1.7%. Sample: naive CD8+ T cells from PBMCs. All receptors come from a man younger than 35 in good health. Some clones in this sample may be carry-over from other donors' samples. Both conserved end residues are part of each CDR3. The D gene is left open where the match is weak. Clone size is shown for a subset of rows, as once, few, many or a class of expanded clone.

CDR3nt: TGCGCCAGCAGCCAAGGGACCGAAGTCTTGGGAGGCTACACCTTC
CDR3aa: CASSQGTEVLGGYTF
j_gene: TRBJ1-2
abundance: .
v_gene: TRBV4-3
d_gene: .

CDR3nt: TGCGCCAGCAGCCGGGACAGGGGGAGCTACGAGCAGTACTTC
CDR3aa: CASSRDRGSYEQYF
j_gene: TRBJ2-7
abundance: .
v_gene: TRBV4-1
d_gene: TRBD1

CDR3nt: TGTGCCAGCAGCTCAAGGGGGACGGGGGCGGACTATGGCTACACCTTC
CDR3aa: CASSSRGTGADYGYTF
j_gene: TRBJ1-2
abundance: .
v_gene: TRBV27
d_gene: .

CDR3nt: TGCAGCGTTGAACTACCCAGGGATGAGCAGTTCTTC
CDR3aa: CSVELPRDEQFF
j_gene: TRBJ2-1
abundance: .
v_gene: TRBV29-1
d_gene: .

CDR3nt: TGTGCCAGCAGCGCGTACGGGACACCAAACACCGGGGAGCTGTTTTTT
CDR3aa: CASSAYGTPNTGELFF
j_gene: TRBJ2-2
abundance: .
v_gene: TRBV7-9
d_gene: .

CDR3nt: TGTGCCAGCACCCCGGGACAGGGAATCGACAATGAGCAGTTCTTC
CDR3aa: CASTPGQGIDNEQFF
j_gene: TRBJ2-1
abundance: .
v_gene: TRBV28
d_gene: TRBD1

CDR3nt: TGCAGCGTTGGGACTAGCGGGAGCTACGAGCAGTACTTC
CDR3aa: CSVGTSGSYEQYF
j_gene: TRBJ2-7
abundance: .
v_gene: TRBV29-1
d_gene: TRBD2

CDR3nt: TGTGCCAGCAGCTCGGGACAGCCTAATGAAAAACTGTTTTTT
CDR3aa: CASSSGQPNEKLFF
j_gene: TRBJ1-4
abundance: .
v_gene: TRBV7-9
d_gene: TRBD1

CDR3nt: TGTGCCAGCAGTTTAACGGCCGGCGGGAACACTGAAGCTTTCTTT
CDR3aa: CASSLTAGGNTEAFF
j_gene: TRBJ1-1
abundance: .
v_gene: TRBV27
d_gene: .

CDR3nt: TGTGCCACCAGCAGAGAACGAGCGGGCACAGATACGCAGTATTTT
CDR3aa: CATSRERAGTDTQYF
j_gene: TRBJ2-3
abundance: .
v_gene: TRBV15
d_gene: .

CDR3nt: TGTGCCAGGGGTAAACTAGCGGGAGGAAATGAGCAGTTCTTC
CDR3aa: CARGKLAGGNEQFF
j_gene: TRBJ2-1
abundance: .
v_gene: TRBV7-9
d_gene: TRBD2

CDR3nt: TGTGCCAGCAGCGTGGGGTTGGCGTTACAAGAGACCCAGTACTTC
CDR3aa: CASSVGLALQETQYF
j_gene: TRBJ2-5
abundance: .
v_gene: TRBV9
d_gene: .

CDR3nt: TGTGCCAGCTCACCGGGGTCGGGAAGAGCGCAGCCCCAGCATTTT
CDR3aa: CASSPGSGRAQPQHF
j_gene: TRBJ1-5
abundance: once
v_gene: TRBV18
d_gene: .

CDR3nt: TGTGCCAGCAGCTTCATTGCCGGGGGCAATCAGCCCCAGCATTTT
CDR3aa: CASSFIAGGNQPQHF
j_gene: TRBJ1-5
abundance: .
v_gene: TRBV5-5
d_gene: .

CDR3nt: TGTGCCAGTAGTATAGTACAGAACACCGGGGAGCTGTTTTTT
CDR3aa: CASSIVQNTGELFF
j_gene: TRBJ2-2
abundance: .
v_gene: TRBV19
d_gene: .

CDR3nt: TGTGCCAGCGGGGTTCAGCCCCAGCATTTT
CDR3aa: CASGVQPQHF
j_gene: TRBJ1-5
abundance: .
v_gene: TRBV27
d_gene: .

CDR3nt: TGTGCCAGCAGCTCCCAAGCGGGAGGATGGGCAGATACGCAGTATTTT
CDR3aa: CASSSQAGGWADTQYF
j_gene: TRBJ2-3
abundance: .
v_gene: TRBV9
d_gene: TRBD2

CDR3nt: TGTGCCAGCAGTTTTGGACAGTTGGCAAACTATGGCTACACCTTC
CDR3aa: CASSFGQLANYGYTF
j_gene: TRBJ1-2
abundance: .
v_gene: TRBV27
d_gene: .

CDR3nt: TGTGCCAGTAGTACTCGGTACGAGGAGAACACTGAAGCTTTCTTT
CDR3aa: CASSTRYEENTEAFF
j_gene: TRBJ1-1
abundance: once
v_gene: TRBV19
d_gene: .

CDR3nt: TGTGCCAGCAGTTTCACAGATAGCTCCTACAATGAGCAGTTCTTC
CDR3aa: CASSFTDSSYNEQFF
j_gene: TRBJ2-1
abundance: .
v_gene: TRBV27
d_gene: .

CDR3nt: TGTGCCAGCAGTTTCTCGCGCCGGGGCGCGTACACTGAAGCTTTCTTT
CDR3aa: CASSFSRRGAYTEAFF
j_gene: TRBJ1-1
abundance: .
v_gene: TRBV27
d_gene: .

CDR3nt: TGTGCCAGAATAAACAATGAGCAGTTCTTC
CDR3aa: CARINNEQFF
j_gene: TRBJ2-1
abundance: once
v_gene: TRBV21-1
d_gene: .

CDR3nt: TGTGCCAGCCGCTATAGAGGGGAGTGGGGTGGCTACACCTTC
CDR3aa: CASRYRGEWGGYTF
j_gene: TRBJ1-2
abundance: .
v_gene: TRBV5-4
d_gene: .

CDR3nt: TGTGCCAGCAGTTTTGGGGGTATGTTCACTGAAGCTTTCTTT
CDR3aa: CASSFGGMFTEAFF
j_gene: TRBJ1-1
abundance: .
v_gene: TRBV27
d_gene: .

CDR3nt: TGTGCCAGCCAAGCTTGGGATCAGCCCCAGCATTTT
CDR3aa: CASQAWDQPQHF
j_gene: TRBJ1-5
abundance: few
v_gene: TRBV7-9
d_gene: .